Below are 26 T cell receptor beta chains sequenced from a single sample in a study of cytomegalovirus exposure and HLA in healthy donors. Researchers ran the PCR with 60 Vbeta and 13 Jbeta primers. Profiled with immunoSEQ multiplex PCR; TCRdb holds only in-frame clones, not every one. The sample carries approximately 210,000 clones, 79% recorded once. The sample taken for sequencing was PBMCs. The receptor set was obtained from a male donor in good health and CMV-seropositive.

The chain has TRBV10-3 and TRBJ1-4, with TRBD1 as a possible D gene (5 bases). Germline V gene sequence: CDR1 ENHRY, CDR2 SYGVKD. Trimming took 4 bases from V and 6 from J, leaving 12 bases between them. This CDR3 has 14 residues. In DNA, the CDR3 is TGTGCCATCAGTGCCGACAGTCACTATGAAAAACTGTTTTTT. It yields the protein CAISADSHYEKLFF.

The chain uses TRBV14 and TRBJ2-2; 7 bases fit TRBD2. With 0 bases clipped from V and 3 bases from J, the junction kept 1 base outside the gene matches. The CDR3 runs to 15 residues. Germline V gene sequence: CDR1 SGHDN, CDR2 FVKESK. CDR3 protein: CASSQDAGDTGELFF. DNA of the CDR3: TGTGCCAGCAGCCAAGATGCGGGGGACACCGGGGAGCTGTTTTTT.

J is TRBJ1-4 and V is TRBV5-4, with 8 positions matching TRBD1. The junction had 3 bases not matched to a gene; V was cut back by 4 bases and J by 4 bases. CDR3 length equals 14 residues. Germline lookup yields CDR1 SGHNT and CDR2 YYREEE (reference sequence). In nucleotides, the CDR3 is TGTGCCAGCAGCCCGGGACAGGTTAATGAAAAACTGTTTTTT. Translating gives CASSPGQVNEKLFF.

In its sample, this clone was seen a few times. The V gene is TRBV9, the J gene TRBJ2-7; D might be TRBD1 (6 bases). V was cut by 2 bases and J by 3 bases, with 9 bases left in between. Per the germline V gene, CDR1 is SGDLS and CDR2 is YYNGEE. The CDR3 is 13 amino acids. CDR3 loop: CASSVDSYYEQYF. For the CDR3, the DNA is TGTGCCAGCAGCGTGGACAGCTACTACGAGCAGTACTTC.

This clone has just a few counts. The chain has TRBV6-6 and TRBJ1-5, with D unclear. V gave up 0 bases and J gave up 5 bases, with 8 bases separating them. This CDR3 spans 14 amino acids. CDR1 and CDR2 (germline): MNHNY, SVGAGI (reference sequence). The DNA of the CDR3 is TGTGCCAGCAGTTACTCGGCTGAATATCAGCCCCAGCATTTT. This translates into CASSYSAEYQPQHF.

V gene TRBV7-8 combines with J gene TRBJ2-2; 8 positions agree with TRBD2. CDR1 and CDR2 from the germline V gene are SGHVS and FQNEAQ. This CDR3 spans 17 amino acids. The V segment lost 1 base and the J segment 6 bases; nucleotides outside the gene matches: 10. In DNA, the CDR3 is TGTGCCAGCAGCTTAGGAGGGGCAGCGGGGGTTCCCGGGGAGCTGTTTTTT. Translating it yields CASSLGGAAGVPGELFF.

The V call is TRBV9, the J call TRBJ2-5; TRBD1 is a possible D gene (5 bases). V was shortened by 0 bases and J by 4 bases, with 13 bases between the two germline ends. This CDR3 is built from 15 residues. Per the germline V gene, CDR1 is SGDLS and CDR2 is YYNGEE. The CDR3 loop reads CASSVGLKQAETQYF. The CDR3 bases are TGTGCCAGCAGCGTAGGGTTGAAACAGGCAGAGACCCAGTACTTC.

This clone was counted once. The chain has TRBV7-6 and TRBJ1-6, with 10 bases lining up with TRBD1. This CDR3 region has 17 residues. Per the germline V gene, CDR1 is SGHVS and CDR2 is FNYEAQ. V shed 5 bases and J 10 bases; nucleotides not matched to a gene: 14. CDR3: CASSRTYSGQGLSPLHF. CDR3 nucleotides: TGTGCCAGCAGCCGTACGTACTCGGGACAGGGGCTCTCACCCCTCCACTTT.

V gene TRBV5-6 combines with J gene TRBJ2-7; weak D call: TRBD1 (6 bases). The V and J ends lost 1 base and 9 bases respectively, with 14 bases between them. This CDR3 spans 13 amino acids. Germline V gene data show CDR1 as SGHDT and CDR2 as YYEEEE. CDR3 in DNA: TGTGCCAGCAGCTTGTTGGACAGAGGGGTGCAGTACTTC. It specifies CASSLLDRGVQYF.

The J gene is TRBJ2-5, the V gene TRBV7-6; 12 bases fit TRBD2. The J call may be wrong; the DNA end is better matched by TRBJ2-7. Per germline, CDR1 SGHVS and CDR2 FNYEAQ. This CDR3 has 15 residues. The DNA of the CDR3 is TGTGCCAGCAGCTCCCGACTAGCGGGGGCCTACGAGCAGTACTTC. Translated, it gives CASSSRLAGAYEQYF.

The chain couples TRBV7-6 to TRBJ2-1, with 7 bases matching TRBD2. The CDR3 runs 18 residues. Trimming took 0 bases from V and 4 from J; bases not matched to a gene: 12. CDR1 is SGHVS and CDR2 is FNYEAQ in the germline V gene. In nucleotides, the CDR3 is TGTGCCAGCAGCTTAGCCCCTCGTGGGGCTAGCGGTTACAATGAGCAGTTCTTC. Its translation: CASSLAPRGASGYNEQFF.

This clone is a singleton in its sample. The gene calls are TRBV14 and TRBJ2-1; 7 nucleotides line up with TRBD2. This CDR3 contains 16 residues. From germline, CDR1 is SGHDN and CDR2 FVKESK. V lost 4 bases, J lost 6 bases, and 12 bases stayed unmatched. CDR3 in amino acids: CASSRQMTGGGNEQFF. CDR3 coding DNA: TGTGCCAGCAGCCGGCAAATGACTGGGGGGGGCAATGAGCAGTTCTTC. The entire variable domain, with the rest obtained from reference TRBV14 and TRBJ2-1, is as follows: EAGVTQFPSHSVIEKGQTVTLRCDPISGHDNLYWYRRVMGKEIKFLLHFVKESKQDESGMPNNRFLAERTGGTYSTLKVQPAELEDSGVYFCASSRQMTGGGNEQFFGPGTRLTVL.

V is TRBV7-8 and J is TRBJ1-2; D unclear. V shed 3 bases and J shed 3 bases, with 8 bases lying between them. Per the germline V gene, CDR1 is SGHVS and CDR2 is FQNEAQ. The CDR3 covers 13 residues. The CDR3 sequence is CASSLVQYYGYTF. Written as DNA, the CDR3 is TGTGCCAGCAGCTTGGTTCAGTACTATGGCTACACCTTC.

V gene TRBV7-9 combines with J gene TRBJ2-7; 12 positions match TRBD1. Germline CDR1 and CDR2: SEHNR and FQNEAQ (reference sequence). Trimming cost V 3 bases and J 4 bases; bases outside gene matches: 1. CDR3 length equals 14 residues. The CDR3 protein is CASSLGQGAYEQYF. CDR3 bases: TGTGCCAGCAGCTTGGGACAGGGGGCTTACGAGCAGTACTTC.

The chain is built from TRBV30 and TRBJ1-1, with no clear D. The CDR3 is 14 residues long. V lost 0 bases and J 3 bases, leaving 11 bases between the germline ends. Germline V gives CDR1 GTSNPN, CDR2 SVGIG (reference sequence). The CDR3 sequence: CAWSVKSRYTEAFF. The CDR3 DNA is TGTGCCTGGAGTGTAAAAAGCCGATACACTGAAGCTTTCTTT. The full variable domain, rest sourced from reference TRBV30 and TRBJ1-1, is SQTIHQWPATLVQPVGSPLSLECTVEGTSNPNLYWYRQAAGRGLQLLFYSVGIGQISSEVPQNLSASRPQDRQFILSSKKLLLSDSGFYLCAWSVKSRYTEAFFGQGTRLTVV.

V usage is TRBV27 and J usage is TRBJ1-5; tentatively, D is TRBD1 (6 bases). With 5 bases removed from V and 0 bases from J, the gap between germline ends came to 11 bases. The CDR3 loop spans 15 amino acids. Looked up from germline, CDR1 is MNHEY and CDR2 is SMNVEV (reference sequence). The CDR3 here is CASSLGGNSNQPQHF. The CDR3 DNA is TGTGCCAGCAGTCTAGGGGGAAATAGCAATCAGCCCCAGCATTTT.

V gene TRBV27 combines with J gene TRBJ2-7; D possibly corresponds to TRBD1 (6 bases). Trimming took off 4 bases at V and 1 base at J, with 11 bases between the two ends. This CDR3 is 14 amino acids long. Per germline, CDR1 MNHEY and CDR2 SMNVEV (reference sequence). The CDR3 nucleotides read TGTGCCAGCAGTTACAGGGCTTCTTCCTACGAGCAGTACTTC. Its protein is CASSYRASSYEQYF.

This chain links TRBV19 with TRBJ2-5, with D possibly matching TRBD1 (6 bases). The CDR3 runs to 15 residues. The V gene's germline CDR1 is LNHDA and CDR2 SQIVND (reference sequence). V was shortened by 5 bases and J by 2 bases, with 15 bases between the two germline ends. CDR3 nucleotides: TGTGCCAGTAGTTCCCGGGACACCTTACAAGAGACCCAGTACTTC. This encodes CASSSRDTLQETQYF.

This clone was seen a single time. This sample includes further DNA sequences coding for the same CDR3. The rearrangement links TRBV6-1 to TRBJ1-5; TRBD1 matches at 7 bases. The ends lost 7 bases at V and 1 base at J; junction bases unmatched: 7. CDR1 and CDR2 (germline): MNHNS, SASEGT. The CDR3 runs to 15 residues. CDR3 DNA sequence: TGTGCCAGCAACCTACTACAGGGGAGCAATCAGCCCCAGCATTTT. Residues: CASNLLQGSNQPQHF.

The V gene is TRBV7-6, the J gene TRBJ1-6; possible D gene TRBD1, 6 bases. CDR1 is SGHVS and CDR2 is FNYEAQ in the germline V gene. The V and J ends lost 1 base and 6 bases respectively, with 13 bases between them. The CDR3 consists of 16 residues. The CDR3 region has the DNA TGTGCCAGCAGCTTAGTTCCGACAGGACCTAATTCACCCCTCCACTTT. This gives the protein CASSLVPTGPNSPLHF.

V usage is TRBV2 and J usage is TRBJ2-2, with TRBD1 as a possible D gene (6 bases). Per the germline V gene, CDR1 is SNHLY and CDR2 is FYNNEI. CDR3 length: 15 amino acids. The V gene lost 6 bases and the J gene lost 0 bases, with 11 bases spanning the gap. The CDR3 region has the DNA TGTGCCAGCAGAACGACAGGAGCGAACACCGGGGAGCTGTTTTTT. This translates into CASRTTGANTGELFF.

The chain employs TRBV6-5 and TRBJ1-6; 9 bases map to TRBD1. The CDR3 extends over 14 amino acids. Trimming removed 5 bases from V and 10 bases from J; junction bases left unmatched: 6. Germline CDR1 is MNHEY and CDR2 is SVGAGI. The CDR3 nucleotides read TGTGCCAGCAGTAGAGGGGACAGGGAGTCACCCCTCCACTTT. This translates into CASSRGDRESPLHF.

In its sample, this clone was seen a few times. This rearrangement joins TRBV5-4 to TRBJ2-1, with TRBD2 matching over 11 bases. The CDR3 totals 17 residues. Germline V gene data show CDR1 as SGHNT and CDR2 as YYREEE (reference sequence). V dropped 0 bases and J dropped 6; count of bases not matched to a gene: 8. The CDR3 reads CASSLALIGTSGNEQFF. The CDR3 region has the DNA TGTGCCAGCAGCTTGGCCCTAATTGGGACTAGCGGCAATGAGCAGTTCTTC.

This clone was found a few times. This chain connects TRBV19 to TRBJ2-2; TRBD1 matches 7 bases. This CDR3 is 15 amino acids long. Per the germline V gene, CDR1 is LNHDA and CDR2 is SQIVND (reference sequence). This chain's CDR3 is CATYPDRRNTGELFF. For the CDR3, the DNA is TGTGCTACCTACCCGGACAGGCGAAACACCGGGGAGCTGTTTTTT. Together with reference TRBV19 and TRBJ2-2, the CDR3 gives the full variable domain: DGGITQSPKYLFRKEGQNVTLSCEQNLNHDAMYWYRQDPGQGLRLIYYSQIVNDFQKGDIAEGYSVSREKKESFPLTVTSAQKNPTAFYLCATYPDRRNTGELFFGEGSRLTVL.

The chain couples TRBV2 to TRBJ1-5; D unresolved. In germline, CDR1 is SNHLY, CDR2 FYNNEI. The CDR3 spans 13 residues. The V gene lost 7 bases and the J gene lost 3 bases, with 10 bases spanning the gap. The CDR3 loop reads CASTVVSNQPQHF. CDR3 sequence (DNA): TGTGCCAGCACTGTCGTGTCCAATCAGCCCCAGCATTTT. The variable domain in full, completed from reference TRBV2 and TRBJ1-5, reads EPEVTQTPSHQVTQMGQEVILRCVPISNHLYFYWYRQILGQKVEFLVSFYNNEISEKSEIFDDQFSVERPDGSNFTLKIRSTKLEDSAMYFCASTVVSNQPQHFGDGTRLSIL.

The chain links TRBV7-2 to TRBJ2-3; 15 nucleotides match TRBD2. J was trimmed by 5 bases and V by 5 bases; bases with no gene match: 5. The CDR3 has 16 residues. In germline, CDR1 is SGHTA, CDR2 FQGNSA. The CDR3 region is CASSAPGLAGGDTQYF. In DNA, the CDR3 is TGTGCCAGCAGCGCCCCGGGACTAGCGGGAGGAGATACGCAGTATTTT.